Listed here is a single T cell receptor beta chain. Other DNA sequences in this specimen translate into the identical CDR3. This sample is drawn from a study of blood T cell repertoires in COVID-19. On the study more broadly: There were acute and convalescent COVID-19 samples, and they came from the United States, Italy and Spain. PBMCs, B-cell-depleted T cells, or T cells provided the cDNA or gDNA that made up the material.

Study processing details: Quantification of nucleated cells was approximated via reference gene primer amplification. Assay used: immunoSEQ multiplex PCR; TCRdb lists only in-frame clones, some missing. The DNA was the basis for D and trimming; V, J and clone size are from that table. The data show about 230,000 clones, with over 75% seen just once and approximately 8% held by the top ten. CDR3 length: 14 residues. Looked up from germline, CDR1 is LGHDT and CDR2 is YNNKEL (reference sequence). Trimming at V came to 5 bases and at J to 4 bases, leaving 3 bases not matched to a gene. The sequencing sample was made of peripheral blood. This clonotype originated in an elderly woman with acute or convalescent COVID-19. This sequence joins TRBV3-1 (or the pseudogene TRBV3-2) and TRBJ2-3, with 10 bases identical to TRBD2. CDR3 amino acids: CASSRLAGADTQYF. Written as DNA, the CDR3 is TGTGCCAGCAGCAGACTAGCGGGCGCAGATACGCAGTATTTT.